These 6 T cell receptor beta chains came from one sample sequenced in a study of cytomegalovirus exposure and HLA in healthy donors. Primers for the PCR totalled 60 Vbeta and 13 Jbeta. The assay was immunoSEQ multiplex PCR, and TCRdb's table has in-frame clones only and misses some. The sample shows about 97,000 clones, about 79% of them seen only once. Sequences were obtained from PBMCs. All receptors derive from a male donor in good health and CMV-seropositive.

The V call is TRBV6-5, the J call TRBJ2-1; D might be TRBD2 (6 bases). The V and J ends lost 5 bases and 10 bases respectively, with 12 bases between them. There are 12 residues in the CDR3. Germline V gene lookup returns CDR1 MNHEY and CDR2 SVGAGI. CDR3 DNA sequence: TGTGCCAGCAGTCCCCTGGCGGGGGAGCAGTTCTTC. It specifies CASSPLAGEQFF.

V and J are TRBV30 and TRBJ1-6; D might be TRBD1 (6 bases). The germline gives CDR1 GTSNPN, CDR2 SVGIG (reference sequence). V was cut by 4 bases and J by 9 bases, with 16 bases left in between. CDR3 length: 14 amino acids. CDR3 residues: CAWTWAGESSPLHF. In nucleotides, the CDR3 is TGTGCCTGGACCTGGGCAGGGGAAAGTTCACCCCTCCACTTT. Together with reference TRBV30 and TRBJ1-6, the CDR3 gives the full variable domain: SQTIHQWPATLVQPVGSPLSLECTVEGTSNPNLYWYRQAAGRGLQLLFYSVGIGQISSEVPQNLSASRPQDRQFILSSKKLLLSDSGFYLCAWTWAGESSPLHFGNGTRLTVT.

The count of this clone is one. The chain joins TRBV4-2 to TRBJ2-7, with a weak D call TRBD2 (6 bases). This CDR3 is 16 amino acids long. Germline V gives CDR1 LGHNA, CDR2 YNFKEQ. Trimming removed 1 base from V and 3 bases from J, with 16 bases in between. In nucleotides, the CDR3 is TGTGCCAGCAGCCAAGCAGACCAGGGAGCGGGCTACGAGCAGTACTTC. This encodes CASSQADQGAGYEQYF.

This chain joins TRBV5-6 and TRBJ1-5; tentative D call: TRBD1 (6 bases). V shed 4 bases and J shed 3 bases, with 14 bases lying between them. This CDR3 contains 15 residues. Germline values: CDR1 SGHDT, CDR2 YYEEEE. The CDR3 DNA reads TGTGCCAGCAGCCCCTTCAGGGGCGTCAATCAGCCCCAGCATTTT. Its protein is CASSPFRGVNQPQHF.

This clone occurred once. The CDR3, as DNA: TGCGCCAGCAGCTGGCCCCGGGGACAGGGCCTGGAGCAGTTCTTC. Protein: CASSWPRGQGLEQFF. The chain carries TRBV5-1 and TRBJ2-1, with 9 bases that match TRBD1. The length of the CDR3 is 15 residues. The germline gives CDR1 SGHRS, CDR2 YFSETQ. V gave up 3 bases and J gave up 10 bases; unmatched junction bases: 11.

This clone was detected only once. The chain joins TRBV14 to TRBJ2-7; 9 nucleotides align to TRBD1. Germline values: CDR1 SGHDN, CDR2 FVKESK. With 7 bases clipped from V and 2 bases from J, the junction kept 6 bases outside the gene matches. The CDR3 sequence is 14 residues long. DNA for the CDR3: TGTGCCAGCAAGGAGACAGGGGGTGCCTACGAGCAGTACTTC. This sequence encodes CASKETGGAYEQYF.